These T cell receptor beta chains were read from a single sample in a study of blood T cell repertoires in COVID-19. The method was immunoSEQ multiplex PCR; TCRdb's version includes in-frame clones alone and lacks a portion of them. The table shows over 200,000 clones, with 80% to 90% occurring only once. The specimen was PBMCs or T cells enriched from blood (not recorded which). Receptors were obtained from a woman between 50 and 59 years old in a cohort exposed to, infected with or recovered from COVID-19 (not recorded which). Each CDR3 is given with its conserved first and last residue. A D gene is named only where the DNA matches it firmly. Some rows mark clone size as missing; the rest say once, few, many or name a class of expanded clone.

V gene	CDR3 length	D gene	J gene	clone size	CDR3 DNA	CDR3 protein
TRBV10-2	12	NA	TRBJ2-1	once	TGCGCCAGCAGTGGCAGCGCGAATGAGCAGTTCTTC	CASSGSANEQFF
TRBV6-5	15	TRBD1	TRBJ2-1	NA	TGTGCCAGCAGTTCAATGGGACAGACTACAGATGAGCAGTTCTTC	CASSSMGQTTDEQFF
TRBV7-3	16	TRBD1	TRBJ1-5	NA	TGTGCCAGCAGCCCCCAAAAAGATCGACAGGGGCAGCCCCAGCATTTT	CASSPQKDRQGQPQHF
TRBV6-4	13	TRBD1	TRBJ1-2	NA	TGTGCCAGCAGGAATGGACAGGGAGAGGGCTACACCTTC	CASRNGQGEGYTF
TRBV3-1/TRBV3-2	20	TRBD1	TRBJ2-7	once	TGTGCCAGCAGCCAAGTTAGACAGGGGTTAAGGAAGGCCACACCGTACGAGCAGTACTTC	CASSQVRQGLRKATPYEQYF
TRBV18	14	NA	TRBJ2-3	NA	TGTGCCAGCTCATCCAACAGGGTTAGAGATACGCAGTATTTT	CASSSNRVRDTQYF
TRBV5-1	15	TRBD1	TRBJ1-2	many	TGCGCCAGCAGCTTGTTGGGACAGCCAAACTATGGCTACACCTTC	CASSLLGQPNYGYTF
TRBV28	14	NA	TRBJ1-2	NA	TGTGCCAGCAGCCTGCTCAGGGTCTCTAAGGGCTACACCTTC	CASSLLRVSKGYTF
TRBV28	13	NA	TRBJ1-4	NA	TGTGCCAGCAGGCACGACCGGGTTAAAAAACTGTTTTTT	CASRHDRVKKLFF
TRBV7-2	14	TRBD1	TRBJ2-7	NA	TGCGCCAGCAGCCCGGGGACAGGGATCTACGAGCAGTACTTC	CASSPGTGIYEQYF
TRBV12-3/TRBV12-4	12	NA	TRBJ2-1	NA	TGTGCCAGCAGGCTTGACAGCAATGAGCAGTTCTTC	CASRLDSNEQFF
TRBV12-3/TRBV12-4	12	NA	TRBJ1-2	NA	TGTGCCAGCAGCCGACAGAAGAGGGGCTACACCTTC	CASSRQKRGYTF
TRBV19	15	NA	TRBJ1-5	NA	TGTGCCAGTAGAGAATCGACAGTTAGCAATCAGCCCCAGCATTTT	CASRESTVSNQPQHF
TRBV7-8	17	TRBD2	TRBJ2-7	NA	TGTGCCAGCAGCTTAGTGGCTAGCGGGGGGGCCACCTACGAGCAGTACTTC	CASSLVASGGATYEQYF
TRBV5-1	14	NA	TRBJ1-4	NA	TGCGCCAGCAGCTTGACAGGGCTAAATGAAAAACTGTTTTTT	CASSLTGLNEKLFF
TRBV19	13	NA	TRBJ2-7	NA	TGTGCCAGTAGTTCGTCGGTTTTCGACGAGCAGTACTTC	CASSSSVFDEQYF
TRBV6-5	15	NA	TRBJ2-7	NA	TGTGCCAGCAGCCTTAGACAGGTTATCACCTACGAGCAGTACTTC	CASSLRQVITYEQYF
TRBV9	14	NA	TRBJ2-2	NA	TGTGCCAGCAGCGTATTTAGCGGCGCCGGGGAGCTGTTTTTT	CASSVFSGAGELFF
TRBV15	16	NA	TRBJ1-3	once	TGTGCCACCAGCAGGGGAACAGGCCTCGGGGGAAACACCATATATTTT	CATSRGTGLGGNTIYF
TRBV10-3	14	TRBD1	TRBJ2-2	NA	TGTGCCATCAGTTACAGGGGGAGCACCGGGGAGCTGTTTTTT	CAISYRGSTGELFF
TRBV2	14	NA	TRBJ2-7	NA	TGTGCCAGCGGCGGGCCTGTACTCGGTTTCGAGCAGTACTTC	CASGGPVLGFEQYF
TRBV20-1	11	NA	TRBJ2-7	NA	TGCAGTGCTAGTCAGTTGGCTGAGCAGTACTTC	CSASQLAEQYF
TRBV9	15	TRBD1	TRBJ2-5	NA	TGTGCCAGCAGCTCCCAGGGGGGACAGGCAGAGACCCAGTACTTC	CASSSQGGQAETQYF
TRBV5-5	15	NA	TRBJ1-6	few	TGTGCCAGCAGCTTGGGAGGGTTTGGTAATTCACCCCTCCACTTT	CASSLGGFGNSPLHF
TRBV5-4	15	TRBD1	TRBJ2-7	once	TGTGCCAGCAGCTTGCGGACAGGGTCGTCCTACGAGCAGTACTTC	CASSLRTGSSYEQYF
TRBV7-2	15	NA	TRBJ1-6	NA	TGTGCCAGCAGCTTGATGAGCTCCTATAATTCACCCCTCCACTTT	CASSLMSSYNSPLHF
TRBV6-5	16	TRBD1	TRBJ2-6	NA	TGTGCCAGCAGTTACTCGACAGGGGCTGGGGCCAACGTCCTGACTTTC	CASSYSTGAGANVLTF
TRBV16	13	NA	TRBJ1-5	NA	TGTGCCAGCAAGCGCGGGGGCCGGCAGCCCCAGCATTTT	CASKRGGRQPQHF
TRBV6-2/TRBV6-3	16	TRBD2	TRBJ2-1	NA	TGTGCCAGCAGTTCTGGACTAGCGGGGGGCGGAGATGAGCAGTTCTTC	CASSSGLAGGGDEQFF
TRBV4-2	17	NA	TRBJ2-3	NA	TGTGCCAGCAGCCAAGATAAGACGCGGGGAAGGGAAGATACGCAGTATTTT	CASSQDKTRGREDTQYF
TRBV7-9	16	NA	TRBJ2-5	NA	TGTGCCAGCAGCCCCCCCGAGGGGGGGGAACAAGAGACCCAGTACTTC	CASSPPEGGEQETQYF
TRBV7-8	17	NA	TRBJ2-1	NA	TGTGCCAGCAGCTTAGTCGGGGCACCGCAGGGGGGCAATGAGCAGTTCTTC	CASSLVGAPQGGNEQFF
TRBV30	15	TRBD1	TRBJ1-5	NA	TGTGCCTGGGGGAAAGGACAGGGGCTCAATCAGCCCCAGCATTTT	CAWGKGQGLNQPQHF
TRBV7-3	13	NA	TRBJ2-7	NA	TGTGCCAGCAGCTTAACGTACGGAGACGAGCAGTACTTC	CASSLTYGDEQYF
TRBV5-1	15	TRBD1	TRBJ2-2	NA	TGCGCCAGCACGACAGGGAGCAGCATGACCGGGGAGCTGTTTTTT	CASTTGSSMTGELFF
TRBV7-9	16	TRBD1	TRBJ2-2	NA	TGTGCCAGCAGCTTAGAATGGGGACAGGGAGCCGGGGAGCTGTTTTTT	CASSLEWGQGAGELFF
TRBV5-1	15	TRBD2	TRBJ2-3	NA	TGCGCCAGCAGTTTCCAGCGGGGGGACGGAGATACGCAGTATTTT	CASSFQRGDGDTQYF
TRBV29-1	14	NA	TRBJ1-4	few	TGCAGCGTCGTCGGACAGTCAGCTAATGAAAAACTGTTTTTT	CSVVGQSANEKLFF
TRBV3-1/TRBV3-2	16	TRBD1	TRBJ1-3	NA	TGTGCCAGCAGCCAAGTGGGGACAGGGCCAGGAAACACCATATATTTT	CASSQVGTGPGNTIYF
TRBV4-2	18	TRBD2	TRBJ2-3	NA	TGTGCCAGCAGCCAAGAGGGACTAGCGGGCGGTAACACAGATACGCAGTATTTT	CASSQEGLAGGNTDTQYF
TRBV28	14	NA	TRBJ1-2	NA	TGTGCCAGCAGACTCCTTGGGGGGGCGAATGGCTACACCTTC	CASRLLGGANGYTF
TRBV30	12	NA	TRBJ2-7	NA	TGTGCCTGGAGGGGCTATTCCTACGAGCAGTACTTC	CAWRGYSYEQYF
TRBV3-1/TRBV3-2	14	NA	TRBJ1-1	NA	TGTGCCAGCAGCCCACACCGGGAGAGGACTGAAGCTTTCTTT	CASSPHRERTEAFF
TRBV10-3	13	NA	TRBJ1-5	NA	TGTGCCATCAGTGACTCTACTGATCAGCCCCAGCATTTT	CAISDSTDQPQHF
TRBV5-5	14	TRBD1	TRBJ2-7	NA	TGTGCCAGCAGCCAAGGGGGACAGGTTAGCGAGCAGTACTTC	CASSQGGQVSEQYF
TRBV7-3	15	NA	TRBJ1-6	NA	TGTGCCAGCAGCTTAAATACAGGGAATAATTCACCCCTCCACTTT	CASSLNTGNNSPLHF
TRBV5-8	16	TRBD2	TRBJ2-1	NA	TGTGCCAGCAGCTTTCGGGGGGGGCGGTCCTACAATGAGCAGTTCTTC	CASSFRGGRSYNEQFF
TRBV7-2	14	NA	TRBJ2-5	NA	TGTGCCAGCAGCTATCGACAGTCCCGGGAGACCCAGTACTTC	CASSYRQSRETQYF
TRBV18	13	NA	TRBJ2-1	NA	TGTGCCAGCTCACCAGGGGGGGCAGGGATGGAGTTCTTC	CASSPGGAGMEFF
TRBV24-1	13	NA	TRBJ1-2	NA	TGTGCCACCGGTGGCCGTGGAGGGAATGGCTACACCTTC	CATGGRGGNGYTF
TRBV7-3	13	NA	TRBJ1-6	NA	TGTGCCAGCAGCTCTGATAACGGGTCACCCCTCCACTTT	CASSSDNGSPLHF
TRBV30	13	NA	TRBJ1-2	once	TGTGCCTGGAGTGCGGGGGGGGACTATGGCTACACCTTC	CAWSAGGDYGYTF
TRBV29-1	17	TRBD1	TRBJ2-7	NA	TGCAGCGTTGAAGGACAGGGTCGAGAGAACGATGTGTACGAGCAGTACTTC	CSVEGQGRENDVYEQYF